This T cell receptor beta chain was identified in a study of T cells in Graves' hyperthyroidism and ophthalmopathy. Hyperthyroidism had been newly diagnosed in patients aged 18 to 65, and its duration was under 2 months. This blood was taken when hyperthyroidism was first diagnosed, before any ophthalmopathy symptoms existed. It was 8 to 10 ml of fresh peripheral blood that supplied the PBMCs. Study-wide results and caveats: Median prediction lead before ophthalmopathy onset was around 6.9 months with the model.

This clonotype was observed many times. Its specificity is not known. Germline V gene sequence: CDR1 MNHNS, CDR2 SASEGT. There are 14 residues in the CDR3. Trimming shortened V by 1 base and J by 5 bases, and 9 bases separated the two germline ends. RNA transcripts gave rise to amplified TCR beta CDR3 regions. An initial round of RT-PCR targeting the TCR CDR3 relied on the HTBI primer set. TCRdb itself ran the multiplex PCR reads through MiXCR, one entry per CDR3 protein. Of about 160,000 distinct CDR3 sequences in the sample, 8% to 9.5% are singletons; the top ten hold around 20%. The chain combines TRBV6-1 with TRBJ2-1; unclear D gene. This clonotype was sampled from a woman aged 18-35 years with Graves' hyperthyroidism that later progressed to Graves' ophthalmopathy. Sequenced input: blood. The CDR3 is CASSEGLTDNEQFF. CDR3 nucleotides: TGTGCCAGCAGTGAAGGGTTAACAGACAATGAGCAGTTCTTC.